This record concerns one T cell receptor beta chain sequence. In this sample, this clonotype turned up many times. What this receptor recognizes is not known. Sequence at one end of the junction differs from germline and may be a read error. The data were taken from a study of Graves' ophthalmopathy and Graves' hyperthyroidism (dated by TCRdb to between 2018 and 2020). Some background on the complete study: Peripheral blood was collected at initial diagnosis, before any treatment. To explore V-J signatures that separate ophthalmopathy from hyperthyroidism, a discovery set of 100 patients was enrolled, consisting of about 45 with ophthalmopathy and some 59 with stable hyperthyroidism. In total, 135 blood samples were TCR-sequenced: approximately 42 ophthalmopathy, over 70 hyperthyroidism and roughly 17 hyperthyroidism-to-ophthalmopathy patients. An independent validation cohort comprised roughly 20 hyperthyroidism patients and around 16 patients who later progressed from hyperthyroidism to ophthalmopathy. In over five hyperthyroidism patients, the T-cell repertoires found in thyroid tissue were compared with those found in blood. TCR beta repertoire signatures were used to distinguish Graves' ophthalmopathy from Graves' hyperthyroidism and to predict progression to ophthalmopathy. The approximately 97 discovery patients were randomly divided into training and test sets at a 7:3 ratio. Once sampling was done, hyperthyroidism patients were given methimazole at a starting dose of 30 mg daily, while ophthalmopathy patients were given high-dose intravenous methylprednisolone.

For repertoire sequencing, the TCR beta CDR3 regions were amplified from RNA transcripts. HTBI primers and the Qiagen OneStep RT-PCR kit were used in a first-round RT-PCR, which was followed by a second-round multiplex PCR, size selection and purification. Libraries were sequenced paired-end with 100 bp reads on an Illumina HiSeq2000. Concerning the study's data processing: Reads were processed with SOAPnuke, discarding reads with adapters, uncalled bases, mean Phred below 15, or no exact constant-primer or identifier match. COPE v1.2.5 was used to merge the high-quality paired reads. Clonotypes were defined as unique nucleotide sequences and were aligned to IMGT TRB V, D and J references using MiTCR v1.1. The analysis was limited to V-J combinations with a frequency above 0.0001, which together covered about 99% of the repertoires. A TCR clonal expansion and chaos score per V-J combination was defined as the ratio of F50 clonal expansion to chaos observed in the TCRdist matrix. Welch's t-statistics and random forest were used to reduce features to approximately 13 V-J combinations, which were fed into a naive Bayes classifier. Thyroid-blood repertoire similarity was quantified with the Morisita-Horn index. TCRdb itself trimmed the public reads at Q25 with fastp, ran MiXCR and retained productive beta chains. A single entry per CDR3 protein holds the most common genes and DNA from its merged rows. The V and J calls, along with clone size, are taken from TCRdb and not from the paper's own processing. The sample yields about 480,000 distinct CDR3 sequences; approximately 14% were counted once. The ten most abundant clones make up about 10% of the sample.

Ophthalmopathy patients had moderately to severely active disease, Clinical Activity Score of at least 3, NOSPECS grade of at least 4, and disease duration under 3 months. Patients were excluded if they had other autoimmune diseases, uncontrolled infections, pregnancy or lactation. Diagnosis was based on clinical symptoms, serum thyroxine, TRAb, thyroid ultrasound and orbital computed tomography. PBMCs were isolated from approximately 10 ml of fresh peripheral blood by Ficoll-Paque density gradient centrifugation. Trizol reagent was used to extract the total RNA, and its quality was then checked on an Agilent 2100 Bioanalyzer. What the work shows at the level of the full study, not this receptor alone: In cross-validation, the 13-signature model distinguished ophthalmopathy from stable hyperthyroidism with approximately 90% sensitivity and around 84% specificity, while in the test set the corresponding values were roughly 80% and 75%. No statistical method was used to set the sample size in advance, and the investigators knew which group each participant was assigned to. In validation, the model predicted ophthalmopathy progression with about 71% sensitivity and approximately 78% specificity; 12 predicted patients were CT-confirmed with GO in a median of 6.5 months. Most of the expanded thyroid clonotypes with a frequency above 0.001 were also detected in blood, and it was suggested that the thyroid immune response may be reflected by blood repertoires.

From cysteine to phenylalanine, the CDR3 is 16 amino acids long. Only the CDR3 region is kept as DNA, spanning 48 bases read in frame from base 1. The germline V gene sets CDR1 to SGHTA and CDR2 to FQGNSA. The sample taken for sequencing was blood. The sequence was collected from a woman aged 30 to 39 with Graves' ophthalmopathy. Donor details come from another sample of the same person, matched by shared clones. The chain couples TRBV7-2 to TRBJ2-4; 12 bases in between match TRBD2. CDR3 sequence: CASSSQLAGGADIKYF. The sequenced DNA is TGTGCCAGCAGCTCCCAACTAGCGGGGGGCGCGGACATTAAGTACTTC.